This T cell receptor beta chain was profiled in a study of shared clonotypes between healthy human individuals (dated by TCRdb to 2020 to 2022). Background on the whole study: A couple of women and three men aged 18 to 49 years were included in the cohort. For each donor, CD4 naive and CD4 memory were each given three plates, CD8 naive was given two plates, and CD8 memory was given one plate. To estimate repertoire size and how much clonotypes are shared between individuals, the study performed deep sequencing of blood TCR repertoires from a handful of healthy adults. Different laboratories and diverse techniques were used to prepare libraries and sequence TCR repertoires, to increase sequencing depth and limit assay-specific biases. Between about 0.9 and 8.9 billion PBMCs per donor were obtained by leukapheresis. Overall study outcomes, separate from this receptor: Pairwise subsampling indicated that sequencing depth was expected to affect the degree of clonotype sharing among donors. Across a handful of donors, about 4.5% of naive CD4, 3% to 4% of naive CD8, under 2.5% of memory CD4, and approximately 0.4% of memory CD8 clonotypes were shared. Because the study included a small number of donors, the genetic and exposure-history diversity represented was limited. Clonotypes shared by all four sorted-subset donors showed higher generation probabilities than non-shared clonotypes. Larger estimated clonotype richness was generally found for naive subsets than for memory subsets. Sampling was restricted to blood, and TCR repertoires in tissue are likely to differ from TCR repertoires in blood. Even with the large sequencing depth, rarefaction of the sorted-subset datasets indicated that sequencing was incomplete.

The CDR1 and CDR2 encoded by the germline V gene are MGHRA and YSYEKL. Germline trimming: 0 bases from V, 6 bases from J; junction bases outside gene matches: 16. Its CDR3 holds 18 amino acids, cysteine through phenylalanine. Solely the CDR3 DNA is kept, with 54 bases framed from the first base. This clone was counted between two and nine times. No cognate antigen has been identified for it. There are no base qualities to consult, and no much larger clone falls within one base. Using the deep immunoSEQ assay, TCR CDR3 regions were amplified from genomic DNA by multiplex PCR. Genomic DNA extracted from each cell subset was distributed evenly over all wells of several immunoSEQ 96-well plates, and each plate served as one replicate. For sorted subsets, each replicate PCR was loaded with about 0.2 ug genomic DNA, equivalent to roughly 30,000 T cell genomes. The purified libraries were quantified using a Qubit 3.0 fluorometer, sized with a Bioanalyzer 2100, and then quantified again using the KAPA Library Quantification kit. A separate single-read 150-cycle Illumina NextSeq 550 flow cell was used to sequence each immunoSEQ 96-well plate. The authors' pipeline ran thus. Because the immunoSEQ output held only junctional sequences and lacked quality scores, the filtering could not match the filtering applied to full-length reads. Sequences were annotated with PyIR, a Python wrapper for IgBLAST v1.9, and V/J genes and CDR3 were assigned using IMGT germline references. Reads were removed for weak V/J assignments (E-value above 1e-6), missing CDR3, stop codons, out-of-frame junctions, or ambiguous translated residues. V3J clonotypes were defined as sequences sharing the same inferred V gene, J gene, and CDR3 amino acid sequence. Percentage overlap between repertoires was calculated by dividing the number of shared unique clonotypes by the size of the smaller repertoire. RTK rarefaction, the Chao1 estimator, and Recon v2.1 estimates of unobserved clonotypes were used to assess repertoire richness. OLGA was used to compute generation probabilities for all TCRbeta clonotypes that the gDNA method yielded from four donors. Not all clones reach the TCRdb copy of this immuneACCESS table, which keeps in-frame sequences only. Checked studies attribute under half of the gap to unresolved V genes and leave the rest unexplained. D and trimming were read from the DNA, whereas the V and J calls and clone size are those reported in that table. Within this sample are approximately 2,000,000 clones, with 85% to 95% of them counted one time only. The ten largest clonotypes hold 0.37% of the sample.

Healthy HIV-negative adults with no recently reported acute infections or vaccinations were included as donors. All donors were Caucasian adults living in Nashville, Tennessee, USA. CD4+ T cells were enriched by magnetic negative selection, after which naive cells were positively selected on CD45RA and the negative fraction was taken as the memory subset. Blood was collected by leukapheresis, and PBMCs were isolated by Ficoll-Histopaque density gradient centrifugation and then cryopreserved in liquid nitrogen vapor phase. Analytical flow cytometry was used to check the purity and quantity of each magnetically sorted T cell population. Genomic DNA was isolated from every sorted fraction and measured by UV absorbance on a Nanodrop 2000c.

The receptor was isolated from a man aged 18 to 29 in good health. Some clones in this sample may be carry-over from other donors' samples. The chain employs TRBV4-1 and TRBJ1-1, with 7 middle bases fitting TRBD1. Sequencing was carried out using naive CD4+ T cells from PBMCs. In light of the paper, this sample's cell subset or site label describes: CD45RA+ positively selected. The CDR3 reads as follows: CASSQDRGQRSGQPEAFF. The DNA is as follows: TGCGCCAGCAGCCAAGATCGGGGACAGCGATCGGGCCAGCCTGAAGCTTTCTTT.